This T cell receptor beta chain emerged from a study of CD8 T cells in ankylosing spondylitis. Study conclusions and caveats: Within ankylosing spondylitis blood, a TCR beta motif made up of under 10 highly homologous variants appeared to be characteristic.

TCRdb recomputed calls from the 5' RACE reads with MiXCR, one row per CDR3 protein. This table has some 400,000 distinct CDR3 sequences, 20% to 25% appearing once. V was clipped by 7 bases and J by 3 bases, with 22 bases between them. This CDR3 has 16 amino acids. Germline values: CDR1 DFQATT, CDR2 SNEGSKA (reference sequence). Comment on this clonotype: Its antigen is as yet unknown.

Sequencing was done on a sample of blood, either unsorted or a sorted T cell fraction (not recorded which). The receptor was derived from a male donor with ankylosing spondylitis. This chain links TRBV20-1 with TRBJ2-1; perhaps TRBD1 as D (5 bases). The CDR3 protein is CSVPSTRAGNYNEQFF. The CDR3 nucleotides are TGCAGTGTTCCCTCCACCCGGGCAGGGAACTACAATGAGCAGTTCTTC.